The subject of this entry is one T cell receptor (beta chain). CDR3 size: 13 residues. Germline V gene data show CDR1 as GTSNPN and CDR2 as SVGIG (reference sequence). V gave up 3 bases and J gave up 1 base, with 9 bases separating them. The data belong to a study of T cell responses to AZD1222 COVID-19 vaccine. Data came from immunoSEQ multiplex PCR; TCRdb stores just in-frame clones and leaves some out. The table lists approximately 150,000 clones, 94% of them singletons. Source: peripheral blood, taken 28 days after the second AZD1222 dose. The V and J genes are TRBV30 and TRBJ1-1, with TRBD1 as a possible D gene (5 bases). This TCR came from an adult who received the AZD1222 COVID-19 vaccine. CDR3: CAWRTDKNTEAFF. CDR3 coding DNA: TGTGCCTGGAGAACGGACAAGAACACTGAAGCTTTCTTT.